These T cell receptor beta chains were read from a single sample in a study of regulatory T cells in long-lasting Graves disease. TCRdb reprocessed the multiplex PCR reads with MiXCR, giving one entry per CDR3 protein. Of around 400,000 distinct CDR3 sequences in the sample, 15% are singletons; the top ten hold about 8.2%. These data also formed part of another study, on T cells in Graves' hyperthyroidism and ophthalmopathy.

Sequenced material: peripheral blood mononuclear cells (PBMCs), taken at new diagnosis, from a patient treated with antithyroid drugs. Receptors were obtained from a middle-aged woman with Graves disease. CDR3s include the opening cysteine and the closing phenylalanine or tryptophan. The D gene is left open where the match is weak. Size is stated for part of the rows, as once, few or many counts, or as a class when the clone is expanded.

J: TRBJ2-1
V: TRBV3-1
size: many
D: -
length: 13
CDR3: CASSQERWYEQFF
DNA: TGTGCCAGCAGCCAAGAACGGTGGTATGAGCAGTTCTTC

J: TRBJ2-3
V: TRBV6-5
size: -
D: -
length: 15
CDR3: CASSYLEGPPDTQYF
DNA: TGTGCCAGCAGTTATCTAGAAGGCCCCCCAGATACGCAGTATTTT

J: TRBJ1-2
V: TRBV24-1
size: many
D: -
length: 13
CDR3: CATRQFLNYGYTF
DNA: TGTGCCACCCGACAGTTTCTTAACTATGGCTACACCTTC

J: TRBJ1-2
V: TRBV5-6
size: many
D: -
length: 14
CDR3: CASSLPGVNYGYTF
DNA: TGTGCCAGCAGCTTGCCAGGGGTAAACTATGGCTACACCTTC

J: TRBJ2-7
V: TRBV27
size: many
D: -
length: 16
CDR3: CASKDVGLDKSYEQYF
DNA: TGTGCCAGCAAGGATGTGGGGCTAGATAAATCCTACGAGCAGTACTTC

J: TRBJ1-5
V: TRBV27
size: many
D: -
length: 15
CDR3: CASSLIPPKDQPQHF
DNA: TGTGCCAGCAGTTTGATACCGCCGAAGGACCAGCCCCAGCATTTT

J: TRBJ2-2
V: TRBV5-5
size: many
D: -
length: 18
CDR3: CASSPVGMVSRGTGELFF
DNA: TGTGCCAGCAGCCCGGTTGGGATGGTCTCTCGAGGGACCGGGGAGCTGTTTTTT

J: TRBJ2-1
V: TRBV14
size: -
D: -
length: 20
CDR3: CASSQDTRAPVGRGGHEQFF
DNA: TGTGCCAGCAGCCAAGATACTAGGGCCCCGGTCGGCAGGGGTGGTCATGAGCAGTTCTTC

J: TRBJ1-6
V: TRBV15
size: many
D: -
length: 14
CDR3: CATSRTYNNSPLHF
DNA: TGTGCCACCAGCCGCACCTATAATAATTCACCCCTCCACTTT

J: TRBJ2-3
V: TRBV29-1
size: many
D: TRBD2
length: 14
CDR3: CSVESGREGDTQYF
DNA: TGCAGCGTTGAGAGCGGGAGGGAAGGAGATACGCAGTATTTT

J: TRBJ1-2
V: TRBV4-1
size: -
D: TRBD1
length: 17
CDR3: CASSQEGPGGLVEGYTF
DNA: TGCGCCAGCAGCCAAGAGGGGCCAGGGGGATTGGTGGAAGGCTACACCTTC

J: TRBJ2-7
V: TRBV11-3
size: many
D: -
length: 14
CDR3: CASSSTAGTYEQYF
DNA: TGTGCCAGCAGCTCAACCGCGGGAACCTACGAGCAGTACTTC

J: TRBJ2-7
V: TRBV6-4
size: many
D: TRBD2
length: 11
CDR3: CASISGTSRYF
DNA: TGTGCCAGCATTTCCGGGACTAGCCGGTACTTC

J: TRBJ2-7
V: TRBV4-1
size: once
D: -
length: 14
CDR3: CASSQDGAGYEQYF
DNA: TGCGCCAGCAGCCAAGACGGGGCGGGCTACGAGCAGTACTTC

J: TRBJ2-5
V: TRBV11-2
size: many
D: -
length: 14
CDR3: CASSHTGSRETQYF
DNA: TGTGCCAGCAGCCACACAGGGTCGCGAGAGACCCAGTACTTC

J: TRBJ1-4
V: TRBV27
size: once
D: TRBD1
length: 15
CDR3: CASSLSGQGVEKLFF
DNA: TGTGCCAGCAGTTTATCGGGACAGGGGGTAGAAAAACTGTTTTTT

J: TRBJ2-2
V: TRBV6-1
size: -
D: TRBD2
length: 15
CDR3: CASRPGGSYTGELFF
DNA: TGTGCCAGCAGACCCGGCGGGAGTTACACCGGGGAGCTGTTTTTT

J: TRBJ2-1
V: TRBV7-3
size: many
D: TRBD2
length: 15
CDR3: CASSSGGSIYNEQFF
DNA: TGTGCCAGCAGCTCCGGCGGGAGTATCTACAATGAGCAGTTCTTC

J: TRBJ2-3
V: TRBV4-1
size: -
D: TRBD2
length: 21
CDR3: CASSQLGLAGPGGTLTDTQYF
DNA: TGCGCCAGCAGCCAGTTGGGACTAGCGGGGCCGGGGGGGACCCTCACAGATACGCAGTATTTT

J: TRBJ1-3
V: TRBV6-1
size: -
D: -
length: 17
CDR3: CASSEWGSGSSGNTIYF
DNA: TGTGCCAGCAGTGAATGGGGAAGTGGCTCCTCTGGAAACACCATATATTTT

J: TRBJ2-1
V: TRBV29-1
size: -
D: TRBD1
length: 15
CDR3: CSVDPGTGDYNEQFF
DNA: TGCAGCGTTGACCCCGGGACAGGGGACTACAATGAGCAGTTCTTC

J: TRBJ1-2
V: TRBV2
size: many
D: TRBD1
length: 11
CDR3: CASSLYRGYTF
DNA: TGTGCCAGCAGTCTTTACAGGGGATACACCTTC

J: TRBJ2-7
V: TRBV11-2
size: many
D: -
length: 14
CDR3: CASSLEPSSYEQYF
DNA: TGTGCCAGCAGCTTAGAACCCAGCTCCTACGAGCAGTACTTC

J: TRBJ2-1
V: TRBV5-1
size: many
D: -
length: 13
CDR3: CASRTGEGNEQFF
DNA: TGCGCCAGCAGAACGGGAGAGGGGAATGAGCAGTTCTTC

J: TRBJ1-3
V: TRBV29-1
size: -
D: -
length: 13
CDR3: CSVRQDSGNTIYF
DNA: TGCAGCGTCCGACAGGACTCTGGAAACACCATATATTTT

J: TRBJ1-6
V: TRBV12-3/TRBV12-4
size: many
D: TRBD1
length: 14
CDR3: CASSLQGAFSPLHF
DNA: TGTGCCAGCAGTTTACAGGGGGCGTTTTCACCCCTCCACTTT

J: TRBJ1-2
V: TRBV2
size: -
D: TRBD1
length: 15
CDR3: CASSGTGQGGYGYTF
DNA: TGTGCCAGCAGTGGGACAGGACAGGGAGGCTATGGCTACACCTTC

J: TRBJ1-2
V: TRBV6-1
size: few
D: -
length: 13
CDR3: CASRDEGTYGYTF
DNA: TGTGCCAGCAGAGACGAGGGGACCTATGGCTACACCTTC

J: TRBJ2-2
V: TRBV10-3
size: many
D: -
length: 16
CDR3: CAISEPARANTGELFF
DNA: TGTGCCATCAGTGAGCCTGCCAGGGCGAACACCGGGGAGCTGTTTTTT

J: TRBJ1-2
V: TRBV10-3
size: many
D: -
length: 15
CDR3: CAISESQGSDYGYTF
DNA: TGTGCCATCAGTGAGTCCCAGGGGTCGGACTATGGCTACACCTTC

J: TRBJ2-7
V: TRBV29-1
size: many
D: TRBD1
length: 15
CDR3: CSVEDPGQSSYEQYF
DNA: TGCAGCGTTGAAGATCCGGGACAGAGCTCCTACGAGCAGTACTTC

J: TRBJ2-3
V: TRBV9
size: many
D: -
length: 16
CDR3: CASSVRSSPSTDTQYF
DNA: TGTGCCAGCAGCGTAAGGTCTAGCCCTTCCACAGATACGCAGTATTTT

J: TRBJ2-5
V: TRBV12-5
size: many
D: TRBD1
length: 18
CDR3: CASGLTPPDREIEETQYF
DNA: TGTGCTAGTGGTTTGACCCCCCCGGACAGGGAAATCGAAGAGACCCAGTACTTC

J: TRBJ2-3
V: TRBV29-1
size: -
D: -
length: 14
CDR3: CSVVEQWVTDTQYF
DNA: TGCAGCGTTGTCGAGCAGTGGGTCACAGATACGCAGTATTTT

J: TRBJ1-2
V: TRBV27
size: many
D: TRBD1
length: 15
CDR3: CASSIYRGANYGYTF
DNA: TGTGCCAGCAGTATCTACAGGGGAGCTAACTATGGCTACACCTTC

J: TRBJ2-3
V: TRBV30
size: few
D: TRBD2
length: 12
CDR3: CAWSPSLAAQYF
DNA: TGTGCCTGGAGTCCATCTCTAGCGGCGCAGTATTTT

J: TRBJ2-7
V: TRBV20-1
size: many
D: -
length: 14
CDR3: CSASSPGRRYEQYF
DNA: TGCAGTGCTAGCTCTCCGGGCCGTCGTTACGAGCAGTACTTC

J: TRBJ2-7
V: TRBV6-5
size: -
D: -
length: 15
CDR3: CASSYTRVGSYEQYF
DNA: TGTGCCAGCAGTTACACCAGGGTGGGTTCCTACGAGCAGTACTTC

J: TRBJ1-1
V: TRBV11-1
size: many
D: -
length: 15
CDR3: CASSAKRIGNTEAFF
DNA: TGTGCCAGCAGCGCCAAAAGAATTGGGAACACTGAAGCTTTCTTT

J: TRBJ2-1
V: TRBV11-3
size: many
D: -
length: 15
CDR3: CASSSWAAGLNEQFF
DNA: TGTGCCAGCAGCTCTTGGGCTGCAGGGCTCAATGAGCAGTTCTTC